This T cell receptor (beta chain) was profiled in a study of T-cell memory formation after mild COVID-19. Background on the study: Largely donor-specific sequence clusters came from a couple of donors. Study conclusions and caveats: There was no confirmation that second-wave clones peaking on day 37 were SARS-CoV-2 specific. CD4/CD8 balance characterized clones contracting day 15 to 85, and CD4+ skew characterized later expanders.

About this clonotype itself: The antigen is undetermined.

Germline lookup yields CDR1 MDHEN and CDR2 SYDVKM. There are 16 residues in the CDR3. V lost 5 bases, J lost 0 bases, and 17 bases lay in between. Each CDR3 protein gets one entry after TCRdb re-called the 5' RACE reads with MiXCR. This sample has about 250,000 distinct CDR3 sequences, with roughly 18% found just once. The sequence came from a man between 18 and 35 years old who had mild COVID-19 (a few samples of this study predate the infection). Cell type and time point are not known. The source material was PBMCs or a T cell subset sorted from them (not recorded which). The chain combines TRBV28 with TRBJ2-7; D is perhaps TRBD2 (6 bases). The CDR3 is CASSTPRDSVSYEQYV. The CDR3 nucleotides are TGTGCCAGCAGTACCCCGCGGGACTCGGTCTCCTACGAGCAGTACGTC.